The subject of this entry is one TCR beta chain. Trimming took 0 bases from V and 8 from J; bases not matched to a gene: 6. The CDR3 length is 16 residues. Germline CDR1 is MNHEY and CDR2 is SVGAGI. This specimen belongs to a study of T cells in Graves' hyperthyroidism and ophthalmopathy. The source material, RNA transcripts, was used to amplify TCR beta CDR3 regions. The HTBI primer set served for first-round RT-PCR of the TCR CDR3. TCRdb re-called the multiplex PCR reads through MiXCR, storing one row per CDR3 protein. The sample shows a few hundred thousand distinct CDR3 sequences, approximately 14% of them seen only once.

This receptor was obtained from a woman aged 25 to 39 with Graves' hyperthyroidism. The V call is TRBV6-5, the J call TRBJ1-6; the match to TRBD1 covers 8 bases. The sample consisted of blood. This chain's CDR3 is CASSYSPDRGYSPLHF. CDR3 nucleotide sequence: TGTGCCAGCAGTTACTCGCCTGACAGGGGTTATTCACCCCTCCACTTT.